Shown below are 15 T cell receptor beta chains from a single sample sequenced in a study of regulatory T cells in long-lasting Graves disease. HTBI primers from iRepertoire and Arm-PCR of CDR3 regions yielded the TCR beta libraries. In TCRdb, the multiplex PCR reads were re-called with MiXCR into one record per CDR3 protein. The table records around 400,000 distinct CDR3 sequences, roughly 25% of them present only once. Sample time point: persistent/refractory GD, antithyroid drugs over 5 years with positive TRAb. Making the TCR library involved RNA that had been extracted from PBMCs. Material: peripheral blood mononuclear cells (PBMCs), obtained when the disease was refractory, from a patient treated with antithyroid drugs. These receptors originate from a woman between 40 and 50 years old with Graves disease.

V is TRBV7-9 and J is TRBJ1-2; 9 bases fit TRBD1. The junction had 9 bases not matched to a gene; V was cut back by 5 bases and J by 2 bases. The CDR3 spans 16 residues. Germline values: CDR1 SEHNR, CDR2 FQNEAQ (reference sequence). Here the CDR3 reads CASSPSHRGLNYGYTF. CDR3 DNA: TGTGCCAGCAGCCCAAGCCACAGGGGGCTAAACTATGGCTACACCTTC.

V is TRBV4-1 and J is TRBJ2-1, with 8 bases matching TRBD2. Germline CDR1 is MGHRA and CDR2 is YSYEKL. This CDR3 is built from 15 residues. J was trimmed by 6 bases and V by 3 bases; bases with no gene match: 7. CDR3 DNA: TGCGCCAGCAGCCAGGAACGAGCGGGAGCCAATGAGCAGTTCTTC. This codes for CASSQERAGANEQFF.

Only a few counts were recorded for this clonotype. This rearrangement joins TRBV6-1 to TRBJ2-1, with D possibly being TRBD2 (6 bases). This CDR3 spans 15 amino acids. Germline lookup yields CDR1 MNHNS and CDR2 SASEGT. V was trimmed by 6 bases and J by 4 bases, leaving 16 bases between them. The CDR3 is CASRKIGGDYNEQFF. The DNA of the CDR3 is TGTGCCAGCAGAAAGATTGGCGGGGATTACAATGAGCAGTTCTTC.

This clonotype has just a few counts. This CDR3 is CASSLRGRPFQETQYF. In nucleotides, the CDR3 is TGCGCCAGCAGCTTAAGAGGGAGGCCCTTTCAAGAGACCCAGTACTTC. The chain carries TRBV5-1 and TRBJ2-5; a weak D match, TRBD2 (6 bases). This CDR3 is built from 16 residues. The V and J ends lost 2 bases and 2 bases respectively, with 16 bases between them. Germline assignment: CDR1 SGHRS and CDR2 YFSETQ.

This clonotype was seen ten or more times. The chain employs TRBV11-2 and TRBJ2-2, with D unresolved. This CDR3 comprises 13 residues. The V gene's germline CDR1 is SGHAT and CDR2 FQNNGV. Trimming left V 7 bases short and J 3 bases short, with 9 bases between. The CDR3 DNA sequence: TGTGCCAGCACATACTTGGACACCGGGGAGCTGTTTTTT. Its translation is CASTYLDTGELFF.

V usage is TRBV10-3 and J usage is TRBJ2-7, with 11 bases fitting TRBD1. J gave up 5 bases and V 10 bases, and 4 bases lay outside the gene matches. The CDR3 consists of 12 residues. Looked up from germline, CDR1 is ENHRY and CDR2 is SYGVKD. The CDR3 region is CATDRGQDEQYF. The DNA of the CDR3 is TGTGCCACGGACAGGGGGCAAGACGAGCAGTACTTC.

The chain links TRBV12-3 or TRBV12-4 to TRBJ2-2; 8 bases agree with TRBD2. This CDR3 is built from 13 residues. V was clipped by 7 bases and J by 5 bases; unmatched bases: 3. The CDR3 nucleotides are TGTGCCAGCAACATAGCGGGGACCGGGGAGCTGTTTTTT. Protein product: CASNIAGTGELFF.

The chain links TRBV6-1 to TRBJ2-3, with unresolved D. CDR3 length equals 15 residues. CDR1 MNHNS and CDR2 SASEGT come from the germline V gene. V was cut by 10 bases and J by 1 base, with 18 bases left in between. CDR3 sequence reads: CATNLGISGTDTQYF. DNA for the CDR3: TGTGCCACCAACCTAGGGATATCGGGCACAGATACGCAGTATTTT.

This clonotype was seen ten or more times. This chain joins TRBV28 and TRBJ2-7; 7 bases align to TRBD1. Germline V lookup: CDR1 MDHEN, CDR2 SYDVKM. CDR3 size: 14 residues. The ends lost 5 bases at V and 2 bases at J; junction bases unmatched: 6. CDR3 sequence (DNA): TGTGCCAGCAGTACCACAGGGGTTACCTACGAGCAGTACTTC. Protein sequence: CASSTTGVTYEQYF.

This clonotype was recorded at least ten times. J is TRBJ2-7 and V is TRBV28; possibly TRBD1 or TRBD2 for D (5 bases each). Trimming removed 3 bases from V and 3 bases from J, with 12 bases in between. CDR3 size: 14 residues. Germline lookup yields CDR1 MDHEN and CDR2 SYDVKM. This CDR3 is CASSLPQGVYEQYF. CDR3 coding DNA: TGTGCCAGCAGTTTGCCCCAGGGAGTCTACGAGCAGTACTTC.

V and J are TRBV5-4 and TRBJ2-2; 9 nucleotides align to TRBD2. Germline V lookup: CDR1 SGHNT, CDR2 YYREEE (reference sequence). CDR3 length: 15 amino acids. Trimming took 2 bases from V and 5 from J; bases not matched to a gene: 4. In nucleotides, the CDR3 is TGTGCCAGCAGCTTTAGCGGGAGAAGTACCGGGGAGCTGTTTTTT. Translation: CASSFSGRSTGELFF.

The chain uses TRBV5-8 and TRBJ2-1; a weak D match, TRBD1 (5 bases). The CDR3 totals 14 residues. With 0 bases removed from V and 9 bases from J, the gap between germline ends came to 13 bases. Germline V gene lookup returns CDR1 SGHTS and CDR2 YDEGEE. The CDR3 loop reads CASSLARVSVEQFF. The CDR3 DNA reads TGTGCCAGCAGCTTGGCCAGGGTGAGCGTTGAGCAGTTCTTC.

This clonotype was counted many times. The chain employs TRBV7-2 and TRBJ2-5, with D unresolved. Looked up from germline, CDR1 is SGHTA and CDR2 is FQGNSA. There are 14 residues in the CDR3. Trimming stripped 3 bases from V and 0 bases from J, with 8 bases between. The CDR3 bases are TGTGCCAGCAGCTTTGTCCGGGACCAAGAGACCCAGTACTTC. It specifies CASSFVRDQETQYF.

This clonotype was detected ten times or more. The rearrangement joins TRBV6-2 or TRBV6-3 to TRBJ2-7; TRBD2 aligns across 7 bases. Germline V gives CDR1 MNHEY, CDR2 SVGEGT. The CDR3 sequence is 17 residues long. The V segment lost 5 bases and the J segment 2 bases; nucleotides outside the gene matches: 15. The CDR3 reads CASSEKRDPALPYEQYF. Written as DNA, the CDR3 is TGTGCCAGCAGTGAAAAGCGGGATCCTGCCCTTCCCTACGAGCAGTACTTC.

This clonotype was recorded a few times. This chain links TRBV12-3 or TRBV12-4 with TRBJ2-1, with TRBD2 matching over 8 bases. The trim removed 5 bases at V and 7 bases at J, leaving 13 bases unmatched. The CDR3 length is 16 residues. CDR3 protein: CASSPRLAPVPNEQFF. For the CDR3, the DNA is TGTGCCAGCAGTCCCCGACTAGCGCCGGTACCGAATGAGCAGTTCTTC.